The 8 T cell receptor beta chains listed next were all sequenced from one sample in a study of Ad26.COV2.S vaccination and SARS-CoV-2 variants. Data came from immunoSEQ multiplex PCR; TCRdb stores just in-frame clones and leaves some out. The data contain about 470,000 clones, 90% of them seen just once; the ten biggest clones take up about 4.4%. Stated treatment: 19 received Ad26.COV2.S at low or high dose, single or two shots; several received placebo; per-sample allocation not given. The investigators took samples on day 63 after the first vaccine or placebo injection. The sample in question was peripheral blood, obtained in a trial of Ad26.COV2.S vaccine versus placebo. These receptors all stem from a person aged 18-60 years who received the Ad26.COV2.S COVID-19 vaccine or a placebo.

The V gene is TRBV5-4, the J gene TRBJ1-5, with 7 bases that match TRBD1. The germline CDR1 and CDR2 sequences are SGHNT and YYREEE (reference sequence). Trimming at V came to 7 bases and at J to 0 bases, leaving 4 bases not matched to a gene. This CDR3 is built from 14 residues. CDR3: CASSDRDSNQPQHF. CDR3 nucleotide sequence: TGTGCCAGCTCTGACAGGGATAGCAATCAGCCCCAGCATTTT.

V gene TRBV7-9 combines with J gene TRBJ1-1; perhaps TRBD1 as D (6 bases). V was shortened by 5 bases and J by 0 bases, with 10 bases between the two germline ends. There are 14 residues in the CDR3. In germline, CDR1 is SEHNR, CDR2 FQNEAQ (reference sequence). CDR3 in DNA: TGTGCCAGCAGCCCACAGGGTATGAACACTGAAGCTTTCTTT. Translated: CASSPQGMNTEAFF.

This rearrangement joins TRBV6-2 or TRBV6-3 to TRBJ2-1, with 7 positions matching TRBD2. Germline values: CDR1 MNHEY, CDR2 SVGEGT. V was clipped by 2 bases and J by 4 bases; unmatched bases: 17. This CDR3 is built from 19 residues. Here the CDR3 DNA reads TGTGCCAGCAGTTACCCTCGCTTACTGGAGCGGGAAAAATACAATGAGCAGTTCTTC. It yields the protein CASSYPRLLEREKYNEQFF.

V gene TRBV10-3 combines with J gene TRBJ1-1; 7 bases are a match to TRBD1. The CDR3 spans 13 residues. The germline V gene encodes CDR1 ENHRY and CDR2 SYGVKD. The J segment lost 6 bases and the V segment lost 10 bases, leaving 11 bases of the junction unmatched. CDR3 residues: CASTGEPAAEAFF. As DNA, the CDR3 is TGTGCCAGTACAGGGGAGCCCGCTGCTGAAGCTTTCTTT.

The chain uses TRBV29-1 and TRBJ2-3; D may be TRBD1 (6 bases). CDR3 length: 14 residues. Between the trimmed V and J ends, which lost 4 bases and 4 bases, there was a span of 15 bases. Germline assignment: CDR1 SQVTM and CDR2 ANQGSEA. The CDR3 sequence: CSVVGYREADTQYF. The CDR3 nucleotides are TGCAGCGTTGTAGGGTACAGGGAAGCAGATACGCAGTATTTT.

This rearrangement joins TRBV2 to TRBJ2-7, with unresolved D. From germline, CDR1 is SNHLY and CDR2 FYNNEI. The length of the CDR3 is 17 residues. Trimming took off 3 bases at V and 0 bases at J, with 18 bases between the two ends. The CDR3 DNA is TGTGCCAGCAGTGACACCGATGAGTGGTCGAGCTCCTACGAGCAGTACTTC. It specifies CASSDTDEWSSSYEQYF.

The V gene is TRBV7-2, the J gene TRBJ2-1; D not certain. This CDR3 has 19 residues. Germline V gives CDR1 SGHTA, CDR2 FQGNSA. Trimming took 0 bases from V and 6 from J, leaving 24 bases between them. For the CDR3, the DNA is TGTGCCAGCAGCTTAGCGAGTCCCCACTCCCTACTCGGCCCCAATGAGCAGTTCTTC. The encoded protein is CASSLASPHSLLGPNEQFF.

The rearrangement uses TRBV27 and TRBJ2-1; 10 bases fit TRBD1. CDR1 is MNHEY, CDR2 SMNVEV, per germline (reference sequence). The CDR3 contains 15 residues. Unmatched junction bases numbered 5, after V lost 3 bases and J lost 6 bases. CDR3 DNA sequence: TGTGCCAGCAGTTTCGGGACAGGGGTTGTCAATGAGCAGTTCTTC. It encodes CASSFGTGVVNEQFF.